This T cell receptor (beta chain) was identified during a study of T cells in Graves' hyperthyroidism and ophthalmopathy. Study context: Peripheral blood was drawn at first diagnosis, prior to all treatment.

The CDR3 is 15 amino acids. Trimming took 0 bases from V and 5 from J, leaving 13 bases between them. CDR1 is GTSNPN and CDR2 is SVGIG in the germline V gene (reference sequence). Study-level results: Stable hyperthyroidism was told apart from ophthalmopathy by a model built on 13 V-J features.

The source material, RNA transcripts, was used to amplify TCR beta CDR3 regions. In the first-round RT-PCR of the TCR CDR3, the HTBI primer set was used. TCRdb used MiXCR to reprocess the multiplex PCR reads, holding one entry per CDR3 protein. The profile shows about 690,000 distinct CDR3 sequences, roughly a sixth of them singletons. Details on this clonotype: Its antigen remains unidentified.

The PBMCs studied were ones that came from about 10 ml fresh peripheral blood. The TCR originated in a man aged 50 to 60 with Graves' hyperthyroidism. This chain uses TRBV30 with TRBJ2-2, with D possibly called TRBD1 or TRBD2 (5 bases each). The sequenced sample was blood. CDR3 nucleotides: TGTGCCTGGAGTGTAGGGGCATGGGAGACCGGGGAGCTGTTTTTT. As protein: CAWSVGAWETGELFF.